A selection of T cell receptor beta chains follows, all from one sample in a study of T cells in Graves' hyperthyroidism and ophthalmopathy. TCRdb recomputed calls from the multiplex PCR reads with MiXCR, one row per CDR3 protein. This table has 500,000 to 650,000 distinct CDR3 sequences, around 15% appearing once. Sequenced sample: blood. Receptors were obtained from a woman aged 45 to 65 with Graves' ophthalmopathy. Each CDR3 is given with its conserved first and last residue. Fields, in order: J gene, D gene, clone size, V gene, CDR3 DNA, CDR3 protein. A D gene is named only where the DNA matches it firmly. Size is omitted from some rows. Given values are once, few, many or a class for expanded clones.

TRBJ2-1,.,few,TRBV30,TGTGCCTGGGGCAACAATGAGCAGTTCTTC,CAWGNNEQFF
TRBJ1-3,.,.,TRBV19,TGTGCCAGTAGTATAGATCGAGTTGGACCTGGAAACACCATATATTTT,CASSIDRVGPGNTIYF
TRBJ1-1,TRBD1,many,TRBV29-1,TGCAGCGCACGACGTGGACAGGGGAGCACTGAAGCTTTCTTT,CSARRGQGSTEAFF
TRBJ2-1,.,many,TRBV20-1,TGCAGTGCTAACTTCCCAGGGAATGAGCAGTTCTTC,CSANFPGNEQFF
TRBJ2-7,.,few,TRBV19,TGTGCCAGTAGTGAAGGAGTGGGAGATCTCGGCTACGAGCAGTACTTC,CASSEGVGDLGYEQYF
TRBJ1-5,.,many,TRBV2,TGTGCCAGCAGTGACGGCCCCAATCAGCCCCAGCATTTT,CASSDGPNQPQHF
TRBJ2-2,.,few,TRBV29-1,TGCAGCGCTACTCACCGAACCGGGACTAACACCGGGGAGCTGTTTTTT,CSATHRTGTNTGELFF
TRBJ2-1,TRBD2,.,TRBV15,TGTGCCACCAGCAGAGTCGGTTCGGAGAGCGGGAGGATATACAATGAGCAGTTCTTC,CATSRVGSESGRIYNEQFF
TRBJ2-1,.,.,TRBV19,TGTGCCAGTACCCACCCGACAGAGGCTCCGACCAATGAGCAGTTCTTC,CASTHPTEAPTNEQFF
TRBJ2-1,.,few,TRBV27,TGTGCCAGCAGTTTCCAGATTCACTCCTACAATGAGCAGTTCTTC,CASSFQIHSYNEQFF
TRBJ2-1,TRBD2,few,TRBV6-6,TGTGCCAGCAGTTATATAGCGGGAGCCCAGGCTGAGCAGTTCTTC,CASSYIAGAQAEQFF
TRBJ2-7,.,.,TRBV20-1,TGCAGTGCAAAGACAGGACTCTACGAGCAGTACTTC,CSAKTGLYEQYF
TRBJ1-4,TRBD1,.,TRBV11-2,TGTGCCAGCAGCCAAACCGCAGGGGGTAATGAAAAACTGTTTTTT,CASSQTAGGNEKLFF
TRBJ2-7,.,many,TRBV11-2,TGTGCCAGCAGCTTAGATGGCGGCTCCTCCTACGAGCAGTACTTC,CASSLDGGSSYEQYF
TRBJ2-3,.,few,TRBV7-2,TGTGCCAGCAGCTTGACTATAGATACGCAGTATTTT,CASSLTIDTQYF
TRBJ2-7,.,many,TRBV12-5,TGTGCTAGTGGCCCAACCTTCAGGTACGAGCAGTACTTC,CASGPTFRYEQYF
TRBJ2-1,.,many,TRBV5-6,TGTGCCAGCAGCTGGACGGGATCACCAGAGGGAAATGAGCAGTTCTTC,CASSWTGSPEGNEQFF
TRBJ1-5,TRBD1,.,TRBV24-1,TGTGCCACCAGTGACTCCTACAGGGGTGGGCAGCCCCAGCATTTT,CATSDSYRGGQPQHF
TRBJ2-1,.,few,TRBV6-1,TGTGCCAGCAGCGTGCTAGCGCTCTTGGATGAGCAGTTCTTC,CASSVLALLDEQFF
TRBJ1-5,.,.,TRBV3-1,TGTGCCAGCAGCCATGGCCGAGATCAGCCCCAGCATTTT,CASSHGRDQPQHF
TRBJ1-4,.,.,TRBV5-1,TGCGCCAGCAACGGGGAAGATAATGAAAAACTGTTTTTT,CASNGEDNEKLFF
TRBJ2-3,TRBD1,many,TRBV7-8,TGTGCCAGCAGCTTAGCGGTCACAGGGGGTACAGATACGCAGTATTTT,CASSLAVTGGTDTQYF
TRBJ2-7,.,many,TRBV20-1,TGCAGTGCTAGAATCCACTTAGGGTTCGAGCAGTACTTC,CSARIHLGFEQYF
TRBJ1-5,TRBD1,many,TRBV28,TGTGCCAGCAGGCGACCGGGACAGGGACTCTATAGCAATCAGCCCCAGCATTTT,CASRRPGQGLYSNQPQHF
TRBJ2-3,.,few,TRBV20-1,TGCAGTGTCAAGGCGGAACAGGTCAGGCCTAGCACAGATACGCAGTATTTT,CSVKAEQVRPSTDTQYF
TRBJ1-3,.,many,TRBV6-6,TGTGCCAGCAGTTACCTGCCGTTCTCTGGAAACACCATATATTTT,CASSYLPFSGNTIYF
TRBJ1-5,.,.,TRBV7-2,TGTGCCAGCAGCTTATTACCTTCAGGGGTTGTACAGCCCCAGCATTTT,CASSLLPSGVVQPQHF